This is a list of T cell receptor beta chains from one sample in a study of blood T cell repertoires in COVID-19. Measured with immunoSEQ multiplex PCR; TCRdb has only the in-frame clones, and not every one. This table has 44,000 or so clones, 69% appearing once. The sample was peripheral blood. All receptors come from an elderly man with acute or convalescent COVID-19. Each CDR3 is given with its conserved first and last residue. A D gene is named only where the DNA matches it firmly. Size tells how often a clone was seen (once, few, many) or the class of an expanded clone, and some rows leave it out.

D	size	V	J	DNA	CDR3
-	-	TRBV4-1	TRBJ1-2	TGCGCCAGCAGCCAAGGACACGACGGCCGCGGCTACACCTTC	CASSQGHDGRGYTF
-	-	TRBV23-1	TRBJ2-7	TGCGCCAGCAGTCAATCGAGTCCGGTGCCCTACGAGCAGTACTTC	CASSQSSPVPYEQYF
-	-	TRBV6-1	TRBJ1-5	TGTGCCAGCAGTGAAAAAAGGGGGGGGGCAAGAAATCAGCCCCAGCATTTT	CASSEKRGGARNQPQHF
-	-	TRBV6-1	TRBJ2-3	TGTGCCAGCAGTGAACCTCCCACAGATACGCAGTATTTT	CASSEPPTDTQYF
-	-	TRBV11-3	TRBJ2-7	TGTGCCAGCAGCTCTGACAGGGAGGCCGAGCAGTACTTC	CASSSDREAEQYF
-	-	TRBV5-5	TRBJ2-3	TGTGCCAGCAGCTTCATGCGGGGATCGGATACGCAGTATTTT	CASSFMRGSDTQYF
-	-	TRBV5-1	TRBJ1-6	TGCGCCAGCAGCTTACCGGAGGACGATTCACCCCTCCACTTT	CASSLPEDDSPLHF
TRBD2	-	TRBV6-4	TRBJ2-2	TGTGCCAGCAGCGAATTTCTCTTAGCGGGAGGGCCGGGGACCGGGGAGCTGTTTTTT	CASSEFLLAGGPGTGELFF
TRBD2	-	TRBV7-9	TRBJ2-3	TGTGCCAGCAGCTTATGGGCCCAAGCGGGGCTCCCGGATACGCAGTATTTT	CASSLWAQAGLPDTQYF
TRBD1	-	TRBV29-1	TRBJ1-2	TGCAGCGTTTCGGGACAGGGGTCTTTCGTAGGGGGCTACACCTTC	CSVSGQGSFVGGYTF
-	-	TRBV28	TRBJ1-4	TGTGCCAGCAGTCCCGGCGGGGGGGCCGGAGAAAAACTGTTTTTT	CASSPGGGAGEKLFF
-	-	TRBV10-3	TRBJ2-7	TGTGCCATCAGGGGGGAAACGGGAGCCCCTGAGCAGTACTTC	CAIRGETGAPEQYF
TRBD2	-	TRBV7-2	TRBJ2-7	TGTGCCAGCAGCCGGACTAGCGGGAGACACGAGCAGTACTTC	CASSRTSGRHEQYF
TRBD1	-	TRBV19	TRBJ1-2	TGTGCCAGTAGCCGGATAAGCTCCGGGACAGGCAGCGGGGGCTACACCTTC	CASSRISSGTGSGGYTF
TRBD2	few	TRBV11-2	TRBJ2-1	TGTGCCAGCAGCTCCCCGGGACTAGCGGGGGCCCGACCCGGGGAGCAGTTCTTC	CASSSPGLAGARPGEQFF
-	-	TRBV2	TRBJ1-1	TGTGCCAGCAGGCCACCAAAGGGGGCTGAAGCTTTCTTT	CASRPPKGAEAFF
-	-	TRBV7-9	TRBJ1-1	TGTGCCAGCACCAAGGGGAGAGGAGCTTTCTTT	CASTKGRGAFF
-	-	TRBV5-1	TRBJ2-5	TGCGCCAGCAGCTTGATGAGCGGTCCGGGGACCCAGTACTTC	CASSLMSGPGTQYF
-	-	TRBV3-1/TRBV3-2	TRBJ1-4	TGTGCCAGCAGCCAAATCAGGGAAGAAGCAACTAATGAAAAACTGTTTTTT	CASSQIREEATNEKLFF
TRBD2	-	TRBV18	TRBJ2-5	TGTGCCACCGCGGGAGGGGGTCAAGAGACCCAGTACTTC	CATAGGGQETQYF
TRBD1	-	TRBV5-1	TRBJ2-7	TGCGCCAGCAGCCAGAGACAGGGCAGCTCCTACGAGCAGTACTTC	CASSQRQGSSYEQYF
-	-	TRBV5-1	TRBJ2-7	TGCGCCAGCAGCTCAACTCCAACACGGGGAGAGCAGTACTTC	CASSSTPTRGEQYF
-	-	TRBV19	TRBJ1-5	TGTGCCAGTAGTATAGGAGACAGACCTAGCAATCAGCCCCAGCATTTT	CASSIGDRPSNQPQHF
TRBD1	once	TRBV9	TRBJ1-1	TGTGCCAGCAGCCCACGCCCAGGGGGAAACACTGAAGCTTTCTTT	CASSPRPGGNTEAFF
-	-	TRBV7-9	TRBJ2-7	TGTGCCAGCAGTCCGGTTAACTCCTCCGAGCAGTACTTC	CASSPVNSSEQYF
-	-	TRBV2	TRBJ1-4	TGTGCCAGCAGCAAAGGACAGTCGGAGAATGAAAAACTGTTTTTT	CASSKGQSENEKLFF
TRBD2	-	TRBV11-2	TRBJ2-3	TGTGCCAGCAGCTTCCGTAGCGGGAACAGTGCAGATACGCAGTATTTT	CASSFRSGNSADTQYF